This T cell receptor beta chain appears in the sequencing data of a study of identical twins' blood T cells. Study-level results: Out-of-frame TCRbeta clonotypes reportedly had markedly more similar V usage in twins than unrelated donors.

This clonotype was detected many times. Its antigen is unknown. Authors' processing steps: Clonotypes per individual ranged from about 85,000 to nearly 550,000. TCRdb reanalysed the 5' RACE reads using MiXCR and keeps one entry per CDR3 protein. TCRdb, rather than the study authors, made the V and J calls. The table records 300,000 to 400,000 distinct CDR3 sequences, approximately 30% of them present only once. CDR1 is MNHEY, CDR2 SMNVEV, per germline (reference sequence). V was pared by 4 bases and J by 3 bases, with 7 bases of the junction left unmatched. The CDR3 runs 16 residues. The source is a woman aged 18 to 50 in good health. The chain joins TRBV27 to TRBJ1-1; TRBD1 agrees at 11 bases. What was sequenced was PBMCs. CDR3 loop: CASSSLDRGRYTEAFF. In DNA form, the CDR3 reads TGTGCCAGCAGTTCCCTGGACAGGGGGCGGTACACTGAAGCTTTCTTT.